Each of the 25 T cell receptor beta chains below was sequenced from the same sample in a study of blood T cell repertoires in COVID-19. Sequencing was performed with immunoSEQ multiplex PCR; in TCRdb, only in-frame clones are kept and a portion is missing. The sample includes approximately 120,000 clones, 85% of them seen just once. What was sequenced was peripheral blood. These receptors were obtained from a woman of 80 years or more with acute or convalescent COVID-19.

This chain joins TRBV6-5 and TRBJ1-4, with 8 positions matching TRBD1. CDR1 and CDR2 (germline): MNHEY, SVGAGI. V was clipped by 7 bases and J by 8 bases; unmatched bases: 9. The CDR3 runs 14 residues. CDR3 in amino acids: CASTKDRAEEKLFF. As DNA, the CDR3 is TGTGCCAGCACCAAGGACAGGGCCGAGGAAAAACTGTTTTTT.

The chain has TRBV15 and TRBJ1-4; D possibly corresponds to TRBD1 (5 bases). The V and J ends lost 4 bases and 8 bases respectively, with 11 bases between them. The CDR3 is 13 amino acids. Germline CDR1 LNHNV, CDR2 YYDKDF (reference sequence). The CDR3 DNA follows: TGTGCCACCAGCACCCGGGGGGAAGAAAAACTGTTTTTT. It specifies CATSTRGEEKLFF.

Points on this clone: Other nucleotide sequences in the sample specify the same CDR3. The CDR3 region has the DNA TGTGCCAGCTCACCACCGTCGGAAGAGACCCAGTACTTC. It codes for CASSPPSEETQYF. The genes are TRBV18 and TRBJ2-5; D unresolved. V lost 0 bases to trimming and J lost 3 bases, with 5 bases between them. The CDR3 contains 13 residues. Germline CDR1 and CDR2: KGHSH and LQKENI.

The CDR3 loop reads CASSVSGTAALEQYF. As DNA, the CDR3 is TGTGCCAGCAGCGTATCCGGGACAGCCGCCCTCGAGCAGTACTTC. V usage is TRBV9 and J usage is TRBJ2-7; 7 bases fit TRBD1. The length of the CDR3 is 15 residues. The ends lost 1 base at V and 6 bases at J; junction bases unmatched: 10. In germline, CDR1 is SGDLS, CDR2 YYNGEE.

CDR3 sequence reads: CASSYRGRGIGTEAFF. The CDR3 region has the DNA TGTGCCAGCAGCTATAGGGGACGGGGGATTGGCACTGAAGCTTTCTTT. The chain has TRBV7-9 and TRBJ1-1; D is perhaps TRBD1 (5 bases). This CDR3 comprises 16 residues. Trimming left V 4 bases short and J 4 bases short, with 19 bases between. Germline V gene sequence: CDR1 SEHNR, CDR2 FQNEAQ (reference sequence).

CDR3 region: CASSLPGQGGNQPQHF. The CDR3 DNA is TGTGCCAGCAGTTTACCGGGACAGGGCGGCAATCAGCCCCAGCATTTT. The rearrangement uses TRBV28 and TRBJ1-5; TRBD1 matches 9 bases. V shed 2 bases, J shed 2 bases, and the junction held 4 bases outside the gene matches. Germline lookup yields CDR1 MDHEN and CDR2 SYDVKM. The CDR3 totals 16 residues. Based on the CDR3 plus reference TRBV28 and TRBJ1-5, the full variable domain is DVKVTQSSRYLVKRTGEKVFLECVQDMDHENMFWYRQDPGLGLRLIYFSYDVKMKEKGDIPEGYSVSREKKERFSLILESASTNQTSMYLCASSLPGQGGNQPQHFGDGTRLSIL.

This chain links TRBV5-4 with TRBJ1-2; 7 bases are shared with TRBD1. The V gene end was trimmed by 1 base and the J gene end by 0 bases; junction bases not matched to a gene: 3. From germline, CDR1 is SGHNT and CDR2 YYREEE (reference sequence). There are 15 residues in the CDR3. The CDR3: CASSLRQGANYGYTF. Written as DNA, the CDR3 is TGTGCCAGCAGCTTGCGGCAGGGGGCTAACTATGGCTACACCTTC.

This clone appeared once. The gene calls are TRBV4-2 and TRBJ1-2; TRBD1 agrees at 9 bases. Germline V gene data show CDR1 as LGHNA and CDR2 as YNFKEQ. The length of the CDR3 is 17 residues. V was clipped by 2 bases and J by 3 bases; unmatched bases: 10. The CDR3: CASSQLAGTGLDYGYTF. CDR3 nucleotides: TGTGCCAGCAGCCAACTAGCCGGGACAGGGCTCGACTATGGCTACACCTTC.

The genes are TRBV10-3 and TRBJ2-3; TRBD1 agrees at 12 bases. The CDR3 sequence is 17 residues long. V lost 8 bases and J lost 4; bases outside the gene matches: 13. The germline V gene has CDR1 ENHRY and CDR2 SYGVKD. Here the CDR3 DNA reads TGTGCCATCCGTGGGGGGGGACAGGGGGCGAGTGCAGATACGCAGTATTTT. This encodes CAIRGGGQGASADTQYF.

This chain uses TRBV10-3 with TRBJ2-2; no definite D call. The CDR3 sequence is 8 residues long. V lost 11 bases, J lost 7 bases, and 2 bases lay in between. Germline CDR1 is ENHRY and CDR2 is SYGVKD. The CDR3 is CALGELFF. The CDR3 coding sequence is TGTGCCCTCGGGGAGCTGTTTTTT.

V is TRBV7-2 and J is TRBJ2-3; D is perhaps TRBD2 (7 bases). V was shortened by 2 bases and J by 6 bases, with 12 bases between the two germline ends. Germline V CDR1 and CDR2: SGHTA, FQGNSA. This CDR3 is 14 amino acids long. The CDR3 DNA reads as TGTGCCAGCAGCTTACGGGGGGCAGGGGATACGCAGTATTTT. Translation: CASSLRGAGDTQYF. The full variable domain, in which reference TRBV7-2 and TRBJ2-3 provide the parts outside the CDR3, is GAGVSQSPSNKVTEKGKDVELRCDPISGHTALYWYRQSLGQGLEFLIYFQGNSAPDKSGLPSDRFSAERTGGSVSTLTIQRTQQEDSAVYLCASSLRGAGDTQYFGPGTRLTVL.

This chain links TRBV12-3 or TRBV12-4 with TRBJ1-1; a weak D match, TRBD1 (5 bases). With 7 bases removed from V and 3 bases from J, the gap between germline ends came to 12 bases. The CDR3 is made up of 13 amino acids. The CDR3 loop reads CASKNQGYTEAFF. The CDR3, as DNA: TGTGCCAGCAAAAACCAGGGATACACTGAAGCTTTCTTT.

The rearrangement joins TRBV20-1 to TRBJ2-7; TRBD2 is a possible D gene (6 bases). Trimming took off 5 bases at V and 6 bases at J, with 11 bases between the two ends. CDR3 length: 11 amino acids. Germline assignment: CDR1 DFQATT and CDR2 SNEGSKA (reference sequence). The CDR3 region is CSASQGGEQYV. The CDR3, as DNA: TGCAGTGCTTCCCAGGGAGGCGAGCAGTACGTC.

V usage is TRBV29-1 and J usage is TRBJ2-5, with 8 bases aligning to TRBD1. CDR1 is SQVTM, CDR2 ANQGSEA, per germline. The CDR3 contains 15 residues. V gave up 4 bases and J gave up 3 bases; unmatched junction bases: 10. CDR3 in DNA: TGCAGCGTTGCTGGGGGGACAGGAGGAAAAGAGACCCAGTACTTC. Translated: CSVAGGTGGKETQYF.

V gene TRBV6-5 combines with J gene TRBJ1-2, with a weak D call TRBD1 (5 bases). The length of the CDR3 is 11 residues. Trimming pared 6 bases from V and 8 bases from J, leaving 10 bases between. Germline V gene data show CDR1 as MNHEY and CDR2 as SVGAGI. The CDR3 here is CASRSGQGYTF. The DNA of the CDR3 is TGTGCCAGCAGGTCAGGGCAAGGCTACACCTTC.

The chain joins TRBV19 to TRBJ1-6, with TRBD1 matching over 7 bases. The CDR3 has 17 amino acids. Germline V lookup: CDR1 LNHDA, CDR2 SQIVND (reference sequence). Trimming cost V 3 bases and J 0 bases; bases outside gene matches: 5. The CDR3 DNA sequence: TGTGCCAGTAGTATTGATGGGGACAGCTCCTATAATTCACCCCTCCACTTT. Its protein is CASSIDGDSSYNSPLHF.

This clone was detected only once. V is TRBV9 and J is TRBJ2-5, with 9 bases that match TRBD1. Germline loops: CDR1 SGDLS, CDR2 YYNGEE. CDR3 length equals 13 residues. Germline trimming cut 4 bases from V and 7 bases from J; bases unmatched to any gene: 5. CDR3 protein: CASSPRQGGTQYF. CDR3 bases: TGTGCCAGCAGCCCGCGACAGGGGGGGACCCAGTACTTC.

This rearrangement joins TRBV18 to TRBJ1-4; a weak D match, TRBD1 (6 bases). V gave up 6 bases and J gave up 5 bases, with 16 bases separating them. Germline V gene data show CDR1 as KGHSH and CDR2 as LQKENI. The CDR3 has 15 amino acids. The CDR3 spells CASSHNEQGNEKLFF. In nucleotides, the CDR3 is TGTGCCAGCTCTCACAACGAACAGGGAAATGAAAAACTGTTTTTT.

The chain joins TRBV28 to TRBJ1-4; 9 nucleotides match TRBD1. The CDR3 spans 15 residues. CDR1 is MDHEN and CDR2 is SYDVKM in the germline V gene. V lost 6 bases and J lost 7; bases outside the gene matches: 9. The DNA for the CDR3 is TGTGCCAGCAGGTCGGGACAGGGTTCGATTGAAAAACTGTTTTTT. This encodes CASRSGQGSIEKLFF.

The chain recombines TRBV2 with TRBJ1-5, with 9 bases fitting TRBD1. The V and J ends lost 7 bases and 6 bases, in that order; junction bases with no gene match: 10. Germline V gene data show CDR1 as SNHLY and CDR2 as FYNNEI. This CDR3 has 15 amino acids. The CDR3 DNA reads TGTGCCAGCAAAACAGGGGGCGCGGACGGTCAGCCCCAGCATTTT. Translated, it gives CASKTGGADGQPQHF. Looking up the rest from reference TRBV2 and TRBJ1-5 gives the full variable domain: EPEVTQTPSHQVTQMGQEVILRCVPISNHLYFYWYRQILGQKVEFLVSFYNNEISEKSEIFDDQFSVERPDGSNFTLKIRSTKLEDSAMYFCASKTGGADGQPQHFGDGTRLSIL.

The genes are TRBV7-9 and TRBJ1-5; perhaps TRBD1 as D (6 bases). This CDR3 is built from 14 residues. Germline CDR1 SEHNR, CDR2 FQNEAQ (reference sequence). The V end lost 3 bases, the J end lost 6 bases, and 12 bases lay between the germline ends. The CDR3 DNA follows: TGTGCCAGCAGCTTTTCGGGGGGCGGTCAGCCCCAGCATTTT. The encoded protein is CASSFSGGGQPQHF.

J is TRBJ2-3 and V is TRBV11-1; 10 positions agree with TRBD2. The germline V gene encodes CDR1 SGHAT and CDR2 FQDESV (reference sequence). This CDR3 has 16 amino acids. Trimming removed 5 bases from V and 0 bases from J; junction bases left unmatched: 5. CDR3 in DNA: TGTGCCAGCAGCGGACTAGCGGTTCTTAGCACAGATACGCAGTATTTT. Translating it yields CASSGLAVLSTDTQYF.

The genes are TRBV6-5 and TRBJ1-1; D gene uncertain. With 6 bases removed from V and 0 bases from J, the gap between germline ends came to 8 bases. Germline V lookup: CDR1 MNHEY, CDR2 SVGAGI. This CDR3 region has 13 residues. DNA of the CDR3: TGTGCCAGCAGCGCGGGCATGAACACTGAAGCTTTCTTT. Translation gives CASSAGMNTEAFF.

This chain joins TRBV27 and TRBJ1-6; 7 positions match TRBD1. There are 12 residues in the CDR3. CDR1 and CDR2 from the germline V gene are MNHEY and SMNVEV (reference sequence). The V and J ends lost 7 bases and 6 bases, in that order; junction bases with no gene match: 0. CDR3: CASNRGNSPLHF. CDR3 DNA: TGTGCCAGCAACAGGGGTAATTCACCCCTCCACTTT.

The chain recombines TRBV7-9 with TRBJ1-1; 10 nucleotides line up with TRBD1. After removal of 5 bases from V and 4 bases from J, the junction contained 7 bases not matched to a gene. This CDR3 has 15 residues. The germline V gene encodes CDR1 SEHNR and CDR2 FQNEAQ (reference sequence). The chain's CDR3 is CASSRDRGGVTEAFF. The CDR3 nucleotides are TGTGCCAGCAGCCGGGACAGGGGAGGGGTCACTGAAGCTTTCTTT.